A single sample is the source of the 11 T cell receptor beta chains below, sequenced in a study of OX40 agonist ivuxolimab in advanced cancers. Clones were sequenced by immunoSEQ multiplex PCR, and TCRdb holds only the in-frame ones, with some missing. The sample includes under 90,000 clones, 89% of them seen just once. The sequenced sample was CD4+ or CD8+ T cells sorted from blood, obtained in a trial of the OX40 agonist ivuxolimab. These receptors came from an adult with an advanced solid tumor such as melanoma, head and neck, liver or kidney cancer.

The chain has TRBV4-1 and TRBJ2-7; maybe TRBD1 (6 bases). The germline CDR1 and CDR2 sequences are MGHRA and YSYEKL. With 0 bases removed from V and 3 bases from J, the gap between germline ends came to 6 bases. This CDR3 spans 13 amino acids. The CDR3 loop reads CASSQDRGYEQYF. The DNA of the CDR3 is TGCGCCAGCAGCCAAGACAGGGGCTACGAGCAGTACTTC.

Only one count was recorded for this clone. The gene calls are TRBV28 and TRBJ2-5; tentatively, D is TRBD1 or TRBD2 (6 bases each). TRBJ2-7 explains the end of the DNA better; the J call may be wrong. The germline V gene encodes CDR1 MDHEN and CDR2 SYDVKM. This CDR3 region has 16 residues. In nucleotides, the CDR3 is TGTGCCAGCAGTTCCCCAACAGGGACTGGCTCCTACGAGCAGTACTTC. Amino acid sequence: CASSSPTGTGSYEQYF.

The chain carries TRBV6-1 and TRBJ1-5, with a weak D call TRBD1 (6 bases). This CDR3 has 14 amino acids. The germline V gene has CDR1 MNHNS and CDR2 SASEGT. Trimming stripped 11 bases from V and 7 bases from J, with 21 bases between. For the CDR3, the DNA is TGTGCCGGGGGGGAAAAGGGGGTTGTACAGCCCCAGCATTTT. Translated: CAGGEKGVVQPQHF.

The genes are TRBV2 and TRBJ2-2; 9 bases are a match to TRBD1. Germline CDR1 is SNHLY and CDR2 is FYNNEI. Losses at the gene ends were 6 bases for V and 2 bases for J; bases not matched to a gene: 1. CDR3 length equals 14 residues. CDR3 sequence reads: CASRGQGNTGELFF. The CDR3 bases are TGTGCCAGCAGGGGACAGGGAAACACCGGGGAGCTGTTTTTT.

This chain uses TRBV6-1 with TRBJ1-1, with D unclear. Germline-derived CDR1 and CDR2 are MNHNS and SASEGT. The length of the CDR3 is 14 residues. Trimming removed 4 bases from V and 4 bases from J, with 13 bases in between. The CDR3 sequence is CASSVVLRATEAFF. The DNA of the CDR3 is TGTGCCAGCAGTGTAGTACTACGGGCCACTGAAGCTTTCTTT.

This chain connects TRBV27 to TRBJ2-7; D is unresolved. The CDR3 is made up of 13 amino acids. Germline CDR1 and CDR2: MNHEY and SMNVEV (reference sequence). V gave up 3 bases and J gave up 6 bases, with 12 bases separating them. As DNA, the CDR3 is TGTGCCAGCAGTTTTTTGGGCCGAAGCGAGCAGTACTTC. The encoded protein is CASSFLGRSEQYF.

This sequence joins TRBV5-6 and TRBJ2-7; tentative D call: TRBD1 (6 bases). Germline assignment: CDR1 SGHDT and CDR2 YYEEEE. The ends were cut back, 4 bases at V and 7 bases at J, with 12 bases in the middle. The length of the CDR3 is 12 residues. DNA of the CDR3: TGTGCCAGCAGCCGGATGAGGGGGGAGCAGTACTTC. Translation: CASSRMRGEQYF.

The chain joins TRBV7-9 to TRBJ1-5; maybe TRBD1 (5 bases). The CDR3 has 15 residues. Trimming shortened V by 5 bases and J by 6 bases, and 17 bases separated the two germline ends. Germline V gene data show CDR1 as SEHNR and CDR2 as FQNEAQ (reference sequence). The CDR3 sequence is CASSRGRGPGQPQHF. In nucleotides, the CDR3 is TGTGCCAGCAGCCGGGGCCGGGGACCCGGTCAGCCCCAGCATTTT.

The V gene is TRBV29-1, the J gene TRBJ2-7, with 11 bases lining up with TRBD1. This CDR3 comprises 14 residues. Trimming cost V 5 bases and J 2 bases; bases outside gene matches: 5. Looked up from germline, CDR1 is SQVTM and CDR2 is ANQGSEA. The CDR3 DNA is TGCAGCGTTTCCGGGACAGGGGGAGCCTACGAGCAGTACTTC. Translation gives CSVSGTGGAYEQYF.

The chain uses TRBV10-3 and TRBJ1-4; 8 bases line up with TRBD1. Germline-derived CDR1 and CDR2 are ENHRY and SYGVKD. The CDR3 extends over 14 amino acids. Trimming took 7 bases from V and 6 from J; bases not matched to a gene: 7. In DNA form, the CDR3 reads TGTGCCATCAAGGGGGGGACAGGTGATGAAAAACTGTTTTTT. It encodes CAIKGGTGDEKLFF.

In this sample, this clone turned up once. In DNA, the CDR3 is TGTGCCAGCAGCTTCACTCGACAGACCACCGGGGAGCTGTTTTTT. Encoded protein: CASSFTRQTTGELFF. The chain joins TRBV7-3 to TRBJ2-2, with D possibly matching TRBD1 (5 bases). V lost 3 bases and J 4 bases, leaving 12 bases between the germline ends. This CDR3 has 15 residues. Germline CDR1 SGHTA, CDR2 FQGTGA.